The 6 T cell receptor beta chains in this list originate from one sample, sequenced in a study of human thymus T cells. TCRdb's copy holds only in-frame clones and misses some; the assay was immunoSEQ multiplex PCR. The profile shows 45,000 to 50,000 clones, approximately 95% of them singletons. Sequenced: blood. Every receptor here comes from a girl less than two years old with a congenital heart defect but otherwise immunologically healthy.

The chain carries TRBV6-6 and TRBJ2-1; 7 positions match TRBD1. Trimming at V came to 6 bases and at J to 12 bases, leaving 11 bases not matched to a gene. The CDR3 has 13 residues. Per the germline V gene, CDR1 is MNHNY and CDR2 is SVGAGI (reference sequence). The CDR3 region is CASRRIRGLVQFF. As DNA, the CDR3 is TGTGCCAGCAGGAGGATAAGGGGGCTTGTGCAGTTCTTC.

The DNA of the CDR3 is TGTGCCAGCAGTTTGTACGGCCCCGGGACTAGCTCCTACGAGCAGTACTTC. Amino acids: CASSLYGPGTSSYEQYF. The V and J genes are TRBV5-6 and TRBJ2-7, with 8 positions matching TRBD2. Germline V gene data show CDR1 as SGHDT and CDR2 as YYEEEE. This CDR3 is 17 amino acids long. Trimming at V came to 5 bases and at J to 0 bases, leaving 13 bases not matched to a gene.

The chain couples TRBV6-6 to TRBJ2-7, with 7 bases that match TRBD2. This CDR3 is 13 amino acids long. The V and J ends lost 5 bases and 3 bases, in that order; junction bases with no gene match: 4. Germline CDR1 and CDR2: MNHNY and SVGAGI (reference sequence). CDR3 sequence: CASSPRDYYEQYF. CDR3 nucleotides: TGTGCCAGCAGTCCCCGGGACTACTACGAGCAGTACTTC.

This sequence joins TRBV5-1 and TRBJ2-1, with a possible D match to TRBD2 (5 bases). The germline V and J ends were trimmed by 3 bases and 4 bases, with 14 bases remaining between them. This CDR3 spans 15 amino acids. From germline, CDR1 is SGHRS and CDR2 YFSETQ. The CDR3 DNA reads TGCGCCAGCAGCTCCTGGACTTCTCTATACAATGAGCAGTTCTTC. Residues: CASSSWTSLYNEQFF. The variable domain in full, with the rest retrieved from reference TRBV5-1 and TRBJ2-1, is KAGVTQTPRYLIKTRGQQVTLSCSPISGHRSVSWYQQTPGQGLQFLFEYFSETQRNKGNFPGRFSGRQFSNSRSEMNVSTLELGDSALYLCASSSWTSLYNEQFFGPGTRLTVL.

The DNA of the CDR3 is TGTGCCAGCAGTTCGTGGAAGGGGGCGGTTGAGCCCCAGCATTTT. It translates to CASSSWKGAVEPQHF. V usage is TRBV2 and J usage is TRBJ1-5; 7 bases line up with TRBD1. Germline CDR1 SNHLY, CDR2 FYNNEI. The V gene end was trimmed by 5 bases and the J gene end by 8 bases; junction bases not matched to a gene: 12. This CDR3 contains 15 residues.

The rearrangement links TRBV28 to TRBJ2-1, with D unresolved. The CDR3 consists of 14 residues. Trimming cost V 5 bases and J 3 bases, with 11 bases left between them. The germline CDR1 and CDR2 sequences are MDHEN and SYDVKM. The CDR3 DNA reads as TGTGCCAGCAGTCAATATGGTCTCTACAATGAGCAGTTCTTC. It yields the protein CASSQYGLYNEQFF.